Sequencing of this T cell receptor beta chain was carried out in a study of blood T cells in healthy people across ages. The germline CDR1 and CDR2 sequences are SGHRS and YFSETQ. V shed 4 bases and J shed 2 bases, with 19 bases lying between them. The CDR3 consists of 16 residues. This clonotype has only a few counts. Every sample yielded at least 6.5 million isolated PBMCs. Primers used in a second PCR of about 6 to 12 cycles were a sample-barcoded 5' primer and a J-beta primer mix. TCRdb re-analysed the 5' RACE reads in MiXCR, keeping a single row per CDR3 protein. In the table there are 1.5 million to 2 million distinct CDR3 sequences, roughly 27% of which are singletons.

The chain has TRBV5-1 and TRBJ2-7, with D perhaps TRBD1 or TRBD2 (5 bases each). The specimen sequenced was blood. The sequence was obtained from a woman aged 30 to 39 in good health. CDR3 in amino acids: CASSPFTGTAAYEQYF. CDR3 DNA: TGCGCCAGCAGCCCGTTTACCGGGACCGCAGCCTACGAGCAGTACTTC. The variable domain in full, with the rest retrieved from reference TRBV5-1 and TRBJ2-7, is KAGVTQTPRYLIKTRGQQVTLSCSPISGHRSVSWYQQTPGQGLQFLFEYFSETQRNKGNFPGRFSGRQFSNSRSEMNVSTLELGDSALYLCASSPFTGTAAYEQYFGPGTRLTVT.